Ten or more counts support the clone carrying this TCR beta chain. Participants reported their clinical history, and cohort assignment relied on those reports. Clones were read by immunoSEQ multiplex PCR, and TCRdb kept only the in-frame ones, dropping some. This table holds approximately 280,000 clones, around 91% found once. This sample is part of a study of blood T cell repertoires in COVID-19. Study as a whole: The samples span acute and convalescent COVID-19 from the United States, Italy and Spain. Nucleic acid was either cDNA or gDNA, and it came from T cells, B-cell-depleted T cells, or PBMCs.

This CDR3 spans 17 amino acids. Trimming cost V 4 bases and J 2 bases; bases outside gene matches: 6. Germline CDR1 is MNHEY and CDR2 is SMNVEV (reference sequence). The V gene is TRBV27, the J gene TRBJ2-2, with 11 positions matching TRBD2. The origin of this receptor is a woman between 18 and 30 years old with acute COVID-19. The specimen sequenced was PBMCs or T cells enriched from blood (not recorded which). The CDR3 nucleotides read TGTGCCAGCAGTTCTTTAGCGGGAGGGGGTAACACCGGGGAGCTGTTTTTT. This gives the protein CASSSLAGGGNTGELFF.